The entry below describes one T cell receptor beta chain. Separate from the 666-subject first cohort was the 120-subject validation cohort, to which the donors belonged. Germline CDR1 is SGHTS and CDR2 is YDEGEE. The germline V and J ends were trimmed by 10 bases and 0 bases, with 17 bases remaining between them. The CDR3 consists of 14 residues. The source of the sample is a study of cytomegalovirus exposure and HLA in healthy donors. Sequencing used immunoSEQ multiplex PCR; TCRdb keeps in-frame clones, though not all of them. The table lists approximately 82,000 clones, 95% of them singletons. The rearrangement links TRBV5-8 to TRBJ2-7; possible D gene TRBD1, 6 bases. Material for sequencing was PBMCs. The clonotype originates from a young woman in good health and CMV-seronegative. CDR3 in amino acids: CASIRGEDSYEQYF. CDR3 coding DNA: TGTGCCTCCATCAGGGGAGAAGACTCCTACGAGCAGTACTTC.